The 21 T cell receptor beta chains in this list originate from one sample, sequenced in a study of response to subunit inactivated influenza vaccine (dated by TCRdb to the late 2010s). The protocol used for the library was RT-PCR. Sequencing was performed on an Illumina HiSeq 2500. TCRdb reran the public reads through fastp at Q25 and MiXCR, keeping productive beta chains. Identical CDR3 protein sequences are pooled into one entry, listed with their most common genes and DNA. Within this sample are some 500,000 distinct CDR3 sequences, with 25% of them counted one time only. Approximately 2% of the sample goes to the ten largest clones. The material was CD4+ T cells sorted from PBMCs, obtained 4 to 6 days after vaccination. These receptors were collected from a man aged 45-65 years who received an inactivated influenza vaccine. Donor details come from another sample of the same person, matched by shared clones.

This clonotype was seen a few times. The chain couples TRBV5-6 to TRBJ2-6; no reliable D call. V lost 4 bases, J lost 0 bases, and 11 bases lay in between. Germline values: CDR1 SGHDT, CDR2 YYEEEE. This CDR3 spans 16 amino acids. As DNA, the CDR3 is TGTGCCAGCAGCCCGCTAAAGATCTCTGGGGCCAACGTCCTGACTTTC. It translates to CASSPLKISGANVLTF.

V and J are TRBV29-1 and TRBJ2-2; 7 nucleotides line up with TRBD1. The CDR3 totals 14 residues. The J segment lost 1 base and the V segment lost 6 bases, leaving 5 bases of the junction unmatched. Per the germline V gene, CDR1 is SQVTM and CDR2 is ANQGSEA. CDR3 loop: CSVLTGLNTGELFF. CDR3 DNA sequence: TGCAGCGTCCTGACAGGGTTGAACACCGGGGAGCTGTTTTTT.

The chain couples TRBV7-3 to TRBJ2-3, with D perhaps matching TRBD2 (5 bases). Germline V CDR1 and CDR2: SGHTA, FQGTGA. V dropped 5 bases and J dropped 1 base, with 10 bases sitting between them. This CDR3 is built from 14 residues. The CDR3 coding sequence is TGTGCCAGCAGCGCCCGGACTGGCACAGATACGCAGTATTTT. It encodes CASSARTGTDTQYF.

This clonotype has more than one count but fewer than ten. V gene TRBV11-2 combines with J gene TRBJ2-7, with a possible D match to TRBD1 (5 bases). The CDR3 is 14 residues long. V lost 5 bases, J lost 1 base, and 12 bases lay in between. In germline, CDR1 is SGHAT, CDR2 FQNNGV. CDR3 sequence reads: CASSRAAGSYEQYF. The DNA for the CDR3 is TGTGCCAGCAGCCGGGCGGCAGGGTCCTACGAGCAGTACTTC.

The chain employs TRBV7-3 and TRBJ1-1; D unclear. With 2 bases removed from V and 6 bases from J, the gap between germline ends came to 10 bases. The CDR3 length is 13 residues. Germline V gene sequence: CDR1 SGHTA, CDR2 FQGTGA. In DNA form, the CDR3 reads TGTGCCAGCAGCTTAGGAGGGTTGCCTGAAGCTTTCTTT. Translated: CASSLGGLPEAFF. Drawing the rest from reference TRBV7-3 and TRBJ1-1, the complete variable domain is GAGVSQTPSNKVTEKGKYVELRCDPISGHTALYWYRQSLGQGPEFLIYFQGTGAADDSGLPNDRFFAVRPEGSVSTLKIQRTERGDSAVYLCASSLGGLPEAFFGQGTRLTVV.

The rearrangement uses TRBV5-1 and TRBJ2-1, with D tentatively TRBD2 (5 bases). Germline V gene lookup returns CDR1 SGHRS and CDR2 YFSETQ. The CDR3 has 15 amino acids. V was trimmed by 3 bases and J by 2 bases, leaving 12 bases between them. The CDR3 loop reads CASSSVTRAYNEQFF. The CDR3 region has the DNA TGCGCCAGCAGCTCTGTAACGCGGGCCTACAATGAGCAGTTCTTC.

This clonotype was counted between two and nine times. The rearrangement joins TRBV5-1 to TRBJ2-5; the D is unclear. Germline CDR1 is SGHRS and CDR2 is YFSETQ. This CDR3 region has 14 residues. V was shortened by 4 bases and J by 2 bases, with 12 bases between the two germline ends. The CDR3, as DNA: TGCGCCAGCAGCCCTTATAGCCCACAAGAGACCCAGTACTTC. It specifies CASSPYSPQETQYF.

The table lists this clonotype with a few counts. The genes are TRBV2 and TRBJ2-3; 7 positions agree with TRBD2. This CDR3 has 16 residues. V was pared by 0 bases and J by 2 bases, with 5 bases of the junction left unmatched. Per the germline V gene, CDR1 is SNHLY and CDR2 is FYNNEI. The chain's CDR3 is CASSEASRGYTDTQYF. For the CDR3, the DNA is TGTGCCAGCAGTGAAGCTTCGCGGGGGTACACAGATACGCAGTATTTT.

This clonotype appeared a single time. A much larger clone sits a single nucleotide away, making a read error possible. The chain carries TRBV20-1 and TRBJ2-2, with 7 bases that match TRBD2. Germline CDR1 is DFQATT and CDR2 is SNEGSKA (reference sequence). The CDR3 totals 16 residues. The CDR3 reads CSAREPSGGNTAELFF. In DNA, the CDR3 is TGCAGTGCTAGAGAGCCCTCCGGGGGGAACACCGCGGAGCTGTTTTTT.

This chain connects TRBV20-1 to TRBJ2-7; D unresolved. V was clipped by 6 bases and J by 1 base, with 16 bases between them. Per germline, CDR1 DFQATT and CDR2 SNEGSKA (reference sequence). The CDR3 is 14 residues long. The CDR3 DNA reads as TGCAGTGCCGATTCTCTGGAATCGTCCTACGAGCAGTACTTC. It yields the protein CSADSLESSYEQYF.

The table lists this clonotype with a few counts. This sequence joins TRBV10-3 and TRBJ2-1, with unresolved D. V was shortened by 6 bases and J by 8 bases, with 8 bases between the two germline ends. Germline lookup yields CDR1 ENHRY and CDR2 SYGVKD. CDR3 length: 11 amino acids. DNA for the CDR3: TGTGCCATCAGAAGCATGGATGAGCAGTTCTTC. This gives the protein CAIRSMDEQFF.

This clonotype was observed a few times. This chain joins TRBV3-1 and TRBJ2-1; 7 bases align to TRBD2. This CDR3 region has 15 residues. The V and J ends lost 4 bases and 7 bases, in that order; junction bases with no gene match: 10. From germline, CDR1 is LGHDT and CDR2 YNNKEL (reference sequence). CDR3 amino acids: CASSRDAGARNEQFF. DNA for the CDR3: TGTGCCAGCAGCCGGGATGCGGGAGCACGAAATGAGCAGTTCTTC.

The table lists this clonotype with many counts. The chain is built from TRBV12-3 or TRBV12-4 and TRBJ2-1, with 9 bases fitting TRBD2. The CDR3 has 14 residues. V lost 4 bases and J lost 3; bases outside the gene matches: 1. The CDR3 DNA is TGTGCCAGCAGTTCGACTAGCGGCTACAATGAGCAGTTCTTC. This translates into CASSSTSGYNEQFF.

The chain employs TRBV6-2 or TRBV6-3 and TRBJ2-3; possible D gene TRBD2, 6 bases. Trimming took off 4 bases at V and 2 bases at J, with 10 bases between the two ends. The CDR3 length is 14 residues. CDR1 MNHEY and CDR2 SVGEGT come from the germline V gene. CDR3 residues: CASSLEDYTDTQYF. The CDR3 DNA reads TGTGCCAGCAGTTTAGAGGACTACACAGATACGCAGTATTTT.

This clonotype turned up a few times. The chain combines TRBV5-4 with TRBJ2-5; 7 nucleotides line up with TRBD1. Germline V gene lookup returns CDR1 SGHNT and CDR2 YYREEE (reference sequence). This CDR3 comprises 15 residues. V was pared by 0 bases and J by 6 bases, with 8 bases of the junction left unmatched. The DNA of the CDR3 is TGTGCCAGCAGCTTGGAGGGGGCTAGGGGGAAGACCCAGTACTTC. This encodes CASSLEGARGKTQYF. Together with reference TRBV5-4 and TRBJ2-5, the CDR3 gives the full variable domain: ETGVTQSPTHLIKTRGQQVTLRCSSQSGHNTVSWYQQALGQGPQFIFQYYREEENGRGNFPPRFSGLQFPNYSSELNVNALELDDSALYLCASSLEGARGKTQYFGPGTRLLVL.

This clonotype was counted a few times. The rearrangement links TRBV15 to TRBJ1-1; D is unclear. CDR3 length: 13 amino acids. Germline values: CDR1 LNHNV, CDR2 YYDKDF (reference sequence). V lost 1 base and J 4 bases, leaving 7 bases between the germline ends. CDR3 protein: CATSRAEGTEAFF. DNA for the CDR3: TGTGCCACCAGCAGAGCAGAGGGCACTGAAGCTTTCTTT.

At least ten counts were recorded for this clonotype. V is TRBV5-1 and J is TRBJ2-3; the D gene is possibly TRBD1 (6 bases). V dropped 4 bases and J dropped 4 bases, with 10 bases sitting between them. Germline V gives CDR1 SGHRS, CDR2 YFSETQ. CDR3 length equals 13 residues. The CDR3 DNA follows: TGCGCCAGCAGCCCCGGACAGCCAGATACGCAGTATTTT. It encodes CASSPGQPDTQYF.

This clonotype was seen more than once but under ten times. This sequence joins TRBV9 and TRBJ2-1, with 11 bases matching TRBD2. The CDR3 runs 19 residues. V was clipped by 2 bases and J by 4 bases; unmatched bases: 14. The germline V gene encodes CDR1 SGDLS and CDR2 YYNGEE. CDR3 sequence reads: CASSVSGTSGLLGYNEQFF. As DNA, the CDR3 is TGTGCCAGCAGCGTCTCCGGGACTAGCGGTCTCTTAGGGTACAATGAGCAGTTCTTC.

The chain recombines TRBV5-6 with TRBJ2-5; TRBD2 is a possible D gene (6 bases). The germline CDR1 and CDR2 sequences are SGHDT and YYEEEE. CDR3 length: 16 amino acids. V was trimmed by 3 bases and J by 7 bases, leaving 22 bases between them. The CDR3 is CASSWEEYLQGGTQYF. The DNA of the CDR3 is TGTGCCAGCAGCTGGGAGGAATATTTGCAGGGAGGGACCCAGTACTTC.

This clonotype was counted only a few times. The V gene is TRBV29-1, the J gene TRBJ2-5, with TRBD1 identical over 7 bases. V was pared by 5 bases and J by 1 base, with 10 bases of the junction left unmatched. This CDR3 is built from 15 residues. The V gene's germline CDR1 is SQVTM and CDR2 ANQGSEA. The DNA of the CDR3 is TGCAGCGTTCATTGGGCAGGGGGATTCCAAGAGACCCAGTACTTC. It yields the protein CSVHWAGGFQETQYF. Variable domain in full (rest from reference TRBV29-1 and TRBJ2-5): SAVISQKPSRDICQRGTSLTIQCQVDSQVTMMFWYRQQPGQSLTLIATANQGSEATYESGFVIDKFPISRPNLTFSTLTVSNMSPEDSSIYLCSVHWAGGFQETQYFGPGTRLLVL.

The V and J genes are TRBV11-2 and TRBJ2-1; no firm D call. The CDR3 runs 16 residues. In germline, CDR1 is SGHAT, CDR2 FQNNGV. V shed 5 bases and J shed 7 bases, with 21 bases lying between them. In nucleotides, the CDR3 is TGTGCCAGCAGCCCCGAGGTTGTTCAGGTTTTGAATGAGCAGTTCTTC. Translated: CASSPEVVQVLNEQFF. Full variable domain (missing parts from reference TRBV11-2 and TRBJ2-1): EAGVAQSPRYKIIEKRQSVAFWCNPISGHATLYWYQQILGQGPKLLIQFQNNGVVDDSQLPKDRFSAERLKGVDSTLKIQPAKLEDSAVYLCASSPEVVQVLNEQFFGPGTRLTVL.